This T cell receptor beta chain was sequenced during a study of vaccination and CD4 T cells after COVID-19. With 0 bases clipped from V and 0 bases from J, the junction kept 4 bases outside the gene matches. The CDR3 consists of 15 residues. Germline V gene lookup returns CDR1 DFQATT and CDR2 SNEGSKA (reference sequence). Treatment of the sample: 10-day PBMC culture with coronavirus spike peptide pools or control peptides (ViraFEST assay). Concerning this clonotype itself: Its antigen is unknown.

Scientists ran DNA taken from cultured CD4+ T cells through the Oncomine TCR Beta short-read assay for sequencing. MiXCR, applied by TCRdb to the PCR reads, yields one record per CDR3 protein. The profile shows more than 10,000 distinct CDR3 sequences, approximately 73% of them singletons. The chain recombines TRBV20-1 with TRBJ1-2; 7 positions agree with TRBD1. The sample consisted of CD4+ T cells from blood, cultured in vitro. The TCR was taken from a human donor who had recovered from COVID-19. This chain's CDR3 is CSARDQGGSNYGYTF. The DNA for the CDR3 is TGCAGTGCTAGAGATCAGGGGGGTTCTAACTATGGCTACACCTTC.